This T cell receptor delta chain was recorded in a study of gamma-delta chains in newborns, infants, children. The CDR3 loop spans 19 amino acids. V lost 2 bases to trimming and J lost 0 bases; unmatched junction nucleotides: 9. The germline gives CDR1 GEAIGNYY, CDR2 EKD. This clone was detected many times. TCRdb reanalysed the reads via CATT. The sample holds 13,000 to 15,000 delta-chain clones, about 7% seen once. The material sequenced was blood. J is TRDJ3 and V is TRDV2; 7 nucleotides match TRDD3. The TCR comes from a child who was a newborn, infant or young child, either healthy, febrile or measles-vaccinated (not recorded which). The CDR3 coding sequence is TGTGCCTGTGACAGTCTGGGGGTCCTCACCTCCTGGGACACCCGACAGATGTTTTTC. This codes for CACDSLGVLTSWDTRQMFF.